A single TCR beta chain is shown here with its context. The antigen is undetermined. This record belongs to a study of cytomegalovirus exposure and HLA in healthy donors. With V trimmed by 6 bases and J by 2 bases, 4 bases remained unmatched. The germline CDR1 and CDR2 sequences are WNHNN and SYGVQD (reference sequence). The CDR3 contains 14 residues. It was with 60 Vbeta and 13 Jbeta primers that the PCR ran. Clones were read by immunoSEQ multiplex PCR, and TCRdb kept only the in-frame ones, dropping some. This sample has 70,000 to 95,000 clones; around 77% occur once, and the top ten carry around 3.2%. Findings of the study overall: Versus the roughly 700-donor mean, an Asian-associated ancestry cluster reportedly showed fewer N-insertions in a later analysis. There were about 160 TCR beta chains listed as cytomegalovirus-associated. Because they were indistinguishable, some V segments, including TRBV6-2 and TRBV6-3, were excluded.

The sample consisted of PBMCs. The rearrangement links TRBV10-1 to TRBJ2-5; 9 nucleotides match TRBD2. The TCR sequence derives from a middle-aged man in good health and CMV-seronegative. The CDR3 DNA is TGCGCCAGCAGCAGCGGGGGGACGCAAGAGACCCAGTACTTC. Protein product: CASSSGGTQETQYF.